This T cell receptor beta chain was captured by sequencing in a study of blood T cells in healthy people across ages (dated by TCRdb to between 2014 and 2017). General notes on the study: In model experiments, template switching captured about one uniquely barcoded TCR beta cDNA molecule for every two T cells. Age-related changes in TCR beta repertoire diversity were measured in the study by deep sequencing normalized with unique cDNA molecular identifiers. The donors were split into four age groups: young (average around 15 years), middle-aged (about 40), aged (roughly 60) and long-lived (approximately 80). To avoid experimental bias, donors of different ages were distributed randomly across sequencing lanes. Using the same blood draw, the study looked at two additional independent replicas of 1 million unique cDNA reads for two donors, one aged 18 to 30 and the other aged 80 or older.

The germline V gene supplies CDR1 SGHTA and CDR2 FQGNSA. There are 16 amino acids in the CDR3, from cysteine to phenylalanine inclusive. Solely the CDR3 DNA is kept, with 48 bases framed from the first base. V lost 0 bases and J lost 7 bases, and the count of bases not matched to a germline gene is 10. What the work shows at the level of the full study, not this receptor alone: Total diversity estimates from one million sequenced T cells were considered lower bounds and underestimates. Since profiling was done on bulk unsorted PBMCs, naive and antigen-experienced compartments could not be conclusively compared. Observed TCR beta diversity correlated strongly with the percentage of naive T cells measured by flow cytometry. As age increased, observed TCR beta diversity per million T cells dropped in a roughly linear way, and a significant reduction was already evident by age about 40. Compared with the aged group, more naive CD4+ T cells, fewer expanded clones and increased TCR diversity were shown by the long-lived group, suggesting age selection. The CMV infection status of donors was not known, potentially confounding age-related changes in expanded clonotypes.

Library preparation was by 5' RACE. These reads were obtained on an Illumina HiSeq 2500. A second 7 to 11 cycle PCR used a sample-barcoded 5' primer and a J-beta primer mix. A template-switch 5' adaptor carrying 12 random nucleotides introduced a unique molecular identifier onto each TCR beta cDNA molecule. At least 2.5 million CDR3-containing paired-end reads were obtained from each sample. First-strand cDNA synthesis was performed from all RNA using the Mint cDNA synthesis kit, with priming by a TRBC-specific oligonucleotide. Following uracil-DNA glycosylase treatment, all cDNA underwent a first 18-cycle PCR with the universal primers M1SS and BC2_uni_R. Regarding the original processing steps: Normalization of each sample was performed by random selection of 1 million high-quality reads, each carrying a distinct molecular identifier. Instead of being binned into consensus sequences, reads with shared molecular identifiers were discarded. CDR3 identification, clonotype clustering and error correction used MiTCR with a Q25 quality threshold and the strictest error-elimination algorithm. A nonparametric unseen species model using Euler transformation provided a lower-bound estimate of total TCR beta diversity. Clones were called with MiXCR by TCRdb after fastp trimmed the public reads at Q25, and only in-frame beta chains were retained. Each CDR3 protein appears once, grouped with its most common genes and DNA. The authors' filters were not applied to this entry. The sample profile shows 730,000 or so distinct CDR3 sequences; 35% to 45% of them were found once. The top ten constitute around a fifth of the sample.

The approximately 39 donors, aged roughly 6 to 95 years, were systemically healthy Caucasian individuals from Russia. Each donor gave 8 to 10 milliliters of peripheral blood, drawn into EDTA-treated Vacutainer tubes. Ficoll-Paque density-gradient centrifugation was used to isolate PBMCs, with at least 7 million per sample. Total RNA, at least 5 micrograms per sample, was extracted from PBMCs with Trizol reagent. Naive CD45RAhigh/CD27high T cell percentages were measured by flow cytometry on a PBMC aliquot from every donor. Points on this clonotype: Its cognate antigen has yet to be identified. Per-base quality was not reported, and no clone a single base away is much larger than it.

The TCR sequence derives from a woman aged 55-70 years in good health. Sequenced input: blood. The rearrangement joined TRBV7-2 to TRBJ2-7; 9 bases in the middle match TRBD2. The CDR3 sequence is CASSLAGGGRAGEQYF. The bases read TGTGCCAGCAGCTTAGCGGGGGGCGGGAGGGCCGGAGAGCAGTACTTC.